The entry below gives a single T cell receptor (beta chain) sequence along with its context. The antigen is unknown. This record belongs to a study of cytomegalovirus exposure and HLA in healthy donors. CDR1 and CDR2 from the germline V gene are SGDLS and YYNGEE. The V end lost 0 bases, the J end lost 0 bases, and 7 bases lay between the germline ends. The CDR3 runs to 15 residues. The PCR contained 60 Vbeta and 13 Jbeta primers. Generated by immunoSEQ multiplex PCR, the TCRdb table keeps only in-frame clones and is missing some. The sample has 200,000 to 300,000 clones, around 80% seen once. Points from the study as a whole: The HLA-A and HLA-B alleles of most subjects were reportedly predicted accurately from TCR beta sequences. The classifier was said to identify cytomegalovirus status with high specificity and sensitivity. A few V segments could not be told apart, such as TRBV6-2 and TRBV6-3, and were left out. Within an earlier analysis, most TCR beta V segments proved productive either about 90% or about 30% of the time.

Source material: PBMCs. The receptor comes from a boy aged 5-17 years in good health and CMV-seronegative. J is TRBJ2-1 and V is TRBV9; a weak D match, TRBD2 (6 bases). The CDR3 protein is CASSVDGGSYNEQFF. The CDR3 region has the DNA TGTGCCAGCAGCGTAGACGGGGGCTCCTACAATGAGCAGTTCTTC.